The TCR beta chain described here comes from a study of blood T cell repertoires in COVID-19. Across the study: Material from acute and convalescent COVID-19 was sourced from the United States, Italy and Spain. T cells, B-cell-depleted T cells, or PBMCs provided the cDNA or gDNA that served as material.

Germline values: CDR1 LNHDA, CDR2 SQIVND (reference sequence). This CDR3 contains 12 residues. V trimming: 6 bases; J trimming: 6 bases; junction bases outside the gene matches: 3. Source study methods: Amplification with reference gene primers provided the estimates of nucleated cell counts. Clones were read by immunoSEQ multiplex PCR, and TCRdb kept only the in-frame ones, dropping some. That table is the source of V, J and clone size, and D and trimming were worked out from the DNA. The sample includes fewer than 85,000 clones, around 67% of them seen just once. The sequence derives from a man between 60 and 70 years old with acute or convalescent COVID-19. This chain joins TRBV19 and TRBJ1-2; 8 nucleotides line up with TRBD1. The sample was peripheral blood. CDR3 sequence reads: CASSLTGDGYTF. DNA of the CDR3: TGTGCCAGTAGCCTGACAGGGGATGGCTACACCTTC.